This T cell receptor beta chain comes out of a study of cytomegalovirus exposure and HLA in healthy donors. General study results and limits: Whilst most TCR sequences proved rare, a subset of public TCRs occurred across many donors. The records held CMV serostatus as the only immune exposure information. Common viral pathogens (according to a later analysis) appeared linked to several of the most significant clusters. Previous analysis showed most TCR beta V segments were productive about 87% or about 30% of the time.

With respect to this clone: Its specificity is not known.

The PCR used 60 Vbeta and 13 Jbeta primers. Here immunoSEQ multiplex PCR was the method, and the copy in TCRdb shows in-frame clones only, minus some. Of approximately 120,000 clones detected, 75% to 90% appear once; the ten largest clones hold around 10%. Germline V gene data show CDR1 as MNHEY and CDR2 as SMNVEV (reference sequence). The ends were cut back, 3 bases at V and 1 base at J, with 6 bases in the middle. CDR3 length: 13 amino acids. Material: PBMCs. This sequence originates from a man aged 25-45 years in good health and CMV-seropositive. The gene calls are TRBV27 and TRBJ1-1; no clear D. The CDR3 loop reads CASSLLKNTEAFF. The CDR3 coding sequence is TGTGCCAGCAGTTTGCTAAAGAACACTGAAGCTTTCTTT.